One and the same sample provided the 23 T cell receptor beta chains below, sequenced in a study of T-cell reconstitution after alpha-beta-depleted transplantation in children. Molecular barcoding with unique molecular identifiers was used for the TCRbeta library. From the PCR reads, TCRdb called clonotypes with MiXCR, one entry per CDR3 protein. The table includes around 530,000 distinct CDR3 sequences, 30% to 35% detected once. The sample in question was PBMCs from the stem cell graft donor, obtained from the stem cell graft. These receptors came from a human donor who donated a stem cell graft to a child with aplastic anemia.

J is TRBJ2-1 and V is TRBV29-1; TRBD2 agrees at 9 bases. Trimming removed 2 bases from V and 5 bases from J; junction bases left unmatched: 7. The CDR3 has 15 residues. Germline loops: CDR1 SQVTM, CDR2 ANQGSEA. The CDR3 nucleotides read TGCAGCGTTGAAAATAGCGGGAGTGCCCACAATGAGCAGTTCTTC. Protein: CSVENSGSAHNEQFF.

V gene TRBV27 combines with J gene TRBJ2-1; 9 nucleotides match TRBD2. This CDR3 has 16 amino acids. J lost 0 bases, V lost 7 bases, and 7 bases had no gene match. Germline CDR1 MNHEY, CDR2 SMNVEV (reference sequence). CDR3 region: CASNFNSGSSYNEQFF. The CDR3 nucleotides are TGTGCCAGCAATTTTAATAGCGGGAGCTCCTACAATGAGCAGTTCTTC.

In this sample, this clonotype turned up many times. The chain links TRBV20-1 to TRBJ2-3, with 13 nucleotides matching TRBD2. The CDR3 runs to 15 residues. The trim removed 6 bases at V and 4 bases at J, leaving 7 bases unmatched. CDR1 is DFQATT and CDR2 is SNEGSKA in the germline V gene (reference sequence). This CDR3 reads CSARSTSGRADTQYF. The CDR3 nucleotides are TGCAGTGCCCGCTCAACTAGCGGGAGGGCAGATACGCAGTATTTT.

This clonotype was recorded at least ten times. The chain uses TRBV18 and TRBJ1-2; D perhaps matches TRBD1 (5 bases). Trimming left V 2 bases short and J 2 bases short, with 6 bases between. Per germline, CDR1 KGHSH and CDR2 LQKENI. This CDR3 is built from 13 residues. As DNA, the CDR3 is TGTGCCAGCTCACCAACAGGAAACTATGGCTACACCTTC. This codes for CASSPTGNYGYTF.

The chain links TRBV18 to TRBJ1-2; TRBD1 might be the D (5 bases). The V end lost 3 bases, the J end lost 3 bases, and 11 bases lay between the germline ends. The CDR3 totals 14 residues. Germline V lookup: CDR1 KGHSH, CDR2 LQKENI. CDR3 coding DNA: TGTGCCAGCTCACCCGCCGGGGGGGACTATGGCTACACCTTC. Its translation: CASSPAGGDYGYTF.

The chain joins TRBV11-2 to TRBJ2-1; D might be TRBD2 (6 bases). CDR1 and CDR2 (germline): SGHAT, FQNNGV. V gave up 5 bases and J gave up 3 bases, with 14 bases separating them. The CDR3 is 15 amino acids. The CDR3 reads CASSRQTEGYNEQFF. CDR3 sequence (DNA): TGTGCCAGCAGCCGACAGACGGAGGGCTACAATGAGCAGTTCTTC.

This chain uses TRBV12-3 or TRBV12-4 with TRBJ2-1; tentatively, D is TRBD1 (6 bases). V was shortened by 3 bases and J by 8 bases, with 17 bases between the two germline ends. The CDR3 loop spans 15 amino acids. The CDR3 DNA follows: TGTGCCAGCAGTTTCCCGGTCCCGTGGGGGCATGAGCAGTTCTTC. Encoded protein: CASSFPVPWGHEQFF.

This clonotype was found a few times. The chain uses TRBV5-1 and TRBJ1-1; D not certain. The CDR3 is made up of 15 amino acids. Between the trimmed V and J ends, which lost 4 bases and 4 bases, there was a span of 17 bases. Germline CDR1 reads SGHRS; CDR2 reads YFSETQ. The CDR3 DNA reads as TGCGCCAGCAGCGCTGGGTCGGGGATTGGCACTGAAGCTTTCTTT. It codes for CASSAGSGIGTEAFF.

The chain recombines TRBV15 with TRBJ1-2, with TRBD1 matching over 10 bases. The J segment lost 7 bases and the V segment lost 3 bases, leaving 5 bases of the junction unmatched. CDR3 length: 14 amino acids. CDR1 and CDR2 from the germline V gene are LNHNV and YYDKDF (reference sequence). Here the CDR3 DNA reads TGTGCCACCAGCAGGATGGGACAGGGGACTGGCTACACCTTC. Amino acid sequence: CATSRMGQGTGYTF.

The rearrangement uses TRBV25-1 and TRBJ2-3; tentatively, D is TRBD2 (5 bases). Germline values: CDR1 MGHDK, CDR2 SYGVNS. The CDR3 totals 12 residues. DNA for the CDR3: TGTGCATCCGGGAAAGGGACAGATACGCAGTATTTT. It translates to CASGKGTDTQYF.

The chain links TRBV4-3 to TRBJ2-5; TRBD2 matches 14 bases. The CDR3 is made up of 19 amino acids. The trim removed 0 bases at V and 4 bases at J, leaving 10 bases unmatched. Germline values: CDR1 LGHNA, CDR2 YSLEER. The CDR3 coding sequence is TGCGCCAGCAGCCAAGATTTGGCCACTGGACTAGCGGGGGGAGAGACCCAGTACTTC. Its translation: CASSQDLATGLAGGETQYF.

The gene calls are TRBV20-1 and TRBJ1-5; no firm D call. V shed 3 bases and J shed 2 bases, with 14 bases lying between them. CDR3 length: 15 amino acids. CDR1 is DFQATT and CDR2 is SNEGSKA in the germline V gene (reference sequence). As DNA, the CDR3 is TGCAGTGCTAGCTCCGGCGGGAGGGGCAATCAGCCCCAGCATTTT. This gives the protein CSASSGGRGNQPQHF.

This clonotype came up a few times. The chain combines TRBV12-3 or TRBV12-4 with TRBJ1-6; 8 bases map to TRBD1. J was trimmed by 6 bases and V by 6 bases; bases with no gene match: 7. The CDR3 loop spans 15 amino acids. The CDR3 coding sequence is TGTGCCAGCAGACCCCGTACAGGGGGTAATTCACCCCTCCACTTT. Its translation is CASRPRTGGNSPLHF.

The chain couples TRBV5-1 to TRBJ1-1; tentatively, D is TRBD1 (5 bases). The CDR3 covers 14 residues. CDR1 and CDR2 (germline): SGHRS, YFSETQ. Trimming removed 4 bases at V and 5 bases at J, with 15 bases between. CDR3 loop: CASSATRGWTEAFF. The CDR3 nucleotides are TGCGCCAGCAGCGCCACGAGGGGATGGACTGAAGCTTTCTTT. The complete variable domain, with remaining parts taken from reference TRBV5-1 and TRBJ1-1, reads KAGVTQTPRYLIKTRGQQVTLSCSPISGHRSVSWYQQTPGQGLQFLFEYFSETQRNKGNFPGRFSGRQFSNSRSEMNVSTLELGDSALYLCASSATRGWTEAFFGQGTRLTVV.

This chain links TRBV28 with TRBJ2-7; 12 positions match TRBD2. This CDR3 is 18 amino acids long. The junction had 14 bases not matched to a gene; V was cut back by 5 bases and J by 3 bases. CDR1 is MDHEN and CDR2 is SYDVKM in the germline V gene. CDR3 bases: TGTGCCAGCAGTCGCCTAGGACTAGCGGGGCAGGGTTACTACGAGCAGTACTTC. Encoded protein: CASSRLGLAGQGYYEQYF.

The gene calls are TRBV10-3 and TRBJ2-5; D gene ambiguous. CDR1 is ENHRY, CDR2 SYGVKD, per germline. The V gene lost 9 bases and the J gene lost 2 bases, with 10 bases spanning the gap. The CDR3 length is 12 residues. CDR3 DNA: TGTGCCATAGCAGTGAAACAAGAGACCCAGTACTTC. It yields the protein CAIAVKQETQYF.

This chain uses TRBV7-2 with TRBJ2-1, with 15 bases fitting TRBD2. Germline V gene sequence: CDR1 SGHTA, CDR2 FQGNSA. V lost 4 bases, J lost 4 bases, and 5 bases stayed unmatched. The CDR3 runs to 17 residues. DNA of the CDR3: TGTGCCAGCAGCTGGGGACTAGCGGGAGGCATATACAATGAGCAGTTCTTC. It codes for CASSWGLAGGIYNEQFF. Looking up the rest from reference TRBV7-2 and TRBJ2-1 gives the full variable domain: GAGVSQSPSNKVTEKGKDVELRCDPISGHTALYWYRQSLGQGLEFLIYFQGNSAPDKSGLPSDRFSAERTGGSVSTLTIQRTQQEDSAVYLCASSWGLAGGIYNEQFFGPGTRLTVL.

The rearrangement links TRBV20-1 to TRBJ2-1; D is uncertain. Per the germline V gene, CDR1 is DFQATT and CDR2 is SNEGSKA (reference sequence). CDR3 length equals 10 residues. V lost 1 base to trimming and J lost 9 bases, with 4 bases between them. Written as DNA, the CDR3 is TGCAGTGCTAGAGTTCCTGAGCAGTTCTTC. Protein product: CSARVPEQFF.

J is TRBJ1-2 and V is TRBV12-3 or TRBV12-4; D perhaps matches TRBD1 (6 bases). The CDR3 loop spans 13 amino acids. V was cut by 7 bases and J by 5 bases, with 14 bases left in between. For the CDR3, the DNA is TGTGCCAGCACCCAAGGGGGAGGGTATGGCTACACCTTC. Its protein product is CASTQGGGYGYTF.

Written as DNA, the CDR3 is TGTGCCAGCAGCCTACAGGGGCTAGCCAAAAACATTCAGTACTTC. Its protein product is CASSLQGLAKNIQYF. The J gene is TRBJ2-4, the V gene TRBV5-4; TRBD1 agrees at 7 bases. The V gene end was trimmed by 4 bases and the J gene end by 0 bases; junction bases not matched to a gene: 4. The CDR3 sequence is 15 residues long. Germline V lookup: CDR1 SGHNT, CDR2 YYREEE (reference sequence).

The V call is TRBV7-2, the J call TRBJ2-2; no clear D gene. Trimming stripped 1 base from V and 7 bases from J, with 13 bases between. Germline CDR1 is SGHTA and CDR2 is FQGNSA. The CDR3 sequence is 15 residues long. CDR3 sequence reads: CASSLGLSGRGELFF. The CDR3 coding sequence is TGTGCCAGCAGCTTAGGGCTGTCAGGTCGCGGGGAGCTGTTTTTT.

The CDR3 coding sequence is TGTGCCAGCAGCTTACTAAAGCTAGCCCCCTACGAGCAGTACTTC. This translates into CASSLLKLAPYEQYF. This sequence joins TRBV7-3 and TRBJ2-7; maybe TRBD2 (5 bases). Germline CDR1 and CDR2: SGHTA and FQGTGA. The CDR3 has 15 amino acids. The V end was cut by 2 bases, the J end by 2 bases, with 13 bases between.

This clonotype was observed a handful of times. The V and J genes are TRBV7-8 and TRBJ2-5; the match to TRBD2 covers 10 bases. The CDR3 is 17 residues long. V was clipped by 5 bases and J by 2 bases; unmatched bases: 11. From germline, CDR1 is SGHVS and CDR2 FQNEAQ. CDR3 bases: TGTGCCAGCAGCCTCCCTAGTAGCGGGAGGCATCAAGAGACCCAGTACTTC. It specifies CASSLPSSGRHQETQYF.